The rows below give T cell receptor beta chains drawn from one sample of a study of cytomegalovirus exposure and HLA in healthy donors. Only in-frame clones appear in the TCRdb table, and some are missing; sequencing was by immunoSEQ multiplex PCR. The table has tens of thousands of clones, approximately 80% seen once. Sequencing was carried out using PBMCs. Receptor source: a male donor in good health and CMV-seronegative. Both conserved end residues are part of each CDR3. A D gene is named only where the DNA matches it firmly. Clone size is not always given. Where it is, it says once, few, many or a class for expanded clones.

clone_size j_call d_call v_call cdr3_nt cdr3_aa
few TRBJ1-2 . TRBV7-2 TGTGCCAGCAGCACCAGACTAGTAGGAGCCTTC CASSTRLVGAF
. TRBJ2-7 . TRBV30 TGTGCCTGGAGTCGCGGGACAGCCTACGAGCAGTACTTC CAWSRGTAYEQYF
few TRBJ1-4 . TRBV2 TGTGCCAGCGGGCTAGCCCCTGAAAAACTGTTTTTT CASGLAPEKLFF
. TRBJ2-7 . TRBV4-1 TGTGCCAGCAGCCAAGGGACTCTTCCCCACGAGCAGTACTTC CASSQGTLPHEQYF
once TRBJ2-3 . TRBV6-1 TGTGCCAGCAGTGATTTTAGTAGATTTGAGTATTTT CASSDFSRFEYF
. TRBJ2-5 TRBD1 TRBV5-1 TGCGCCAGCAGCTTGGGGGACAGACAAGAGACCCAGTACTTC CASSLGDRQETQYF
few TRBJ1-6 TRBD1 TRBV13 TGTGCCAGCAGCCAGGGGACAGGTCCATTACCCCTCTATAATTCACCCCTCCACTTT CASSQGTGPLPLYNSPLHF
. TRBJ2-1 . TRBV7-6 TGTGCCAGCAGCTTAGGGCAGCGGGCAGGCAATGAGCAGTTCTTC CASSLGQRAGNEQFF
. TRBJ1-1 . TRBV29-1 TGCAGCGTTGAATCCGTCGGGGACACTGAAGCTTTCTTT CSVESVGDTEAFF
. TRBJ1-4 TRBD1 TRBV5-1 TGCGCCAGCAGCTTTTCGGGACAGAATAATGAAAAACTGTTTTTT CASSFSGQNNEKLFF
. TRBJ2-7 TRBD1 TRBV7-3 TGTGCCAGCAGCTTATCCGGGACAGGGGCCCACGAGCAGTACTTC CASSLSGTGAHEQYF
. TRBJ1-2 TRBD1 TRBV7-8 TGTGCCAGCAGCTCGGACAGGGCGCCGTCACACTATGGCTACACCTTC CASSSDRAPSHYGYTF
. TRBJ1-5 TRBD1 TRBV10-2 TGCGCCAGCAGTCGGGCAGGGGGTCAGCCCCAGCATTTT CASSRAGGQPQHF
. TRBJ1-6 . TRBV7-8 TGTGCCAGCAGCCCCAGGGGCGTACCCCTCCACTTT CASSPRGVPLHF
. TRBJ1-1 TRBD1 TRBV6-5 TGTGCCAGCAGTAGGGGACAGTCGTTCGCTGAAGCTTTCTTT CASSRGQSFAEAFF
. TRBJ2-7 TRBD2 TRBV28 TGTGCCAGCAGTTTAGCCGGGACTAGCGGGAGAGAGGGCTACGAGCAGTACTTC CASSLAGTSGREGYEQYF
. TRBJ2-7 . TRBV4-3 TGCGCCAGCAGCTCACGGGTGGGAGGAAGCTACGAGCAGTACTTC CASSSRVGGSYEQYF
. TRBJ2-7 TRBD1 TRBV5-1 TGCGCCAGCAGCTTGGAACCTACGGGACAGGGCATCTATGGGCAGTACTTC CASSLEPTGQGIYGQYF
. TRBJ1-1 . TRBV27 TGTGCCAGCAGTTTGTTGGGGGCCCACACTGAAGCTTTCTTT CASSLLGAHTEAFF
. TRBJ1-1 TRBD1 TRBV18 TGTGCCAGCTCTCCCGGATCAGACAGGGCCACTGAAGCTTTCTTT CASSPGSDRATEAFF
. TRBJ2-3 . TRBV6-1 TGTGCCAGCAGTGAAGGACACACAGATACGCAGTATTTT CASSEGHTDTQYF
. TRBJ1-4 . TRBV19 TGTGCCAGTAGTACCCCGAGGATAGCGAGAAATGAAAAACTGTTTTTT CASSTPRIARNEKLFF
. TRBJ1-3 . TRBV2 TGTGCCAGCAGTCGCGGACAGCTCTCTGGAAACACCATATATTTT CASSRGQLSGNTIYF
. TRBJ1-5 . TRBV5-1 TGCGCCAGCAGCCCCGACAGTAATCAGCCCCAGCATTTT CASSPDSNQPQHF
. TRBJ2-7 . TRBV9 TGTGCCAGCAGCCCGAGCGGTAGGGCCTACGAGCAGTACTTC CASSPSGRAYEQYF
. TRBJ2-1 TRBD1 TRBV5-4 TGTGCCAGCAGCTCCGGGACAGGGGGGTACAATGAGCAGTTCTTC CASSSGTGGYNEQFF
. TRBJ1-5 TRBD1 TRBV30 TGTGCCTGGTCCGGGACAGATAATCAGCCCCAGCATTTT CAWSGTDNQPQHF
. TRBJ2-7 . TRBV6-5 TGTGCCAGCACGTCTGGCCATAGGGGAACCTACGAGCAGTACTTC CASTSGHRGTYEQYF
. TRBJ2-7 TRBD2 TRBV5-6 TGTGCCAGCAGCTTCGGACTAGCGACCTACGAGCAGTACTTC CASSFGLATYEQYF
. TRBJ1-6 . TRBV5-1 TGCGCCAGCAGCTTGGACAGGGCAGGGAATTCACCCCTCCACTTT CASSLDRAGNSPLHF
. TRBJ2-1 TRBD1 TRBV18 TGTGCCAGCTCACCAGGGACAGTTGCCTACAATGAGCAGTTCTTC CASSPGTVAYNEQFF
. TRBJ1-5 . TRBV19 TGTGCCAGTAGTATTTCCCAGGATCAGCCCCAGCATTTT CASSISQDQPQHF
. TRBJ1-6 . TRBV30 TGTGCCTGGTCTACCCCCTATAATTCACCCCTCCACTTT CAWSTPYNSPLHF
few TRBJ1-4 . TRBV6-5 TGTGCCAGCAGTGACGGGAATGGGGATGAAAAACTGTTTTTT CASSDGNGDEKLFF
. TRBJ1-3 . TRBV5-1 TGCGCCAGCAGCAACGGACAGTTAAGCTCTGGAAACACCATATATTTT CASSNGQLSSGNTIYF
. TRBJ1-1 TRBD1 TRBV5-1 TGCGCCAGCAACTCCGGGACAGGGCGGAACACTGAAGCTTTCTTT CASNSGTGRNTEAFF
few TRBJ1-1 . TRBV9 TGTGCCAGCAGCGGATTCCAGAAAGACACTGAAGCTTTCTTT CASSGFQKDTEAFF
. TRBJ2-5 . TRBV29-1 TGCAGCGTCACCCCCGTGGACAAGCAAGAGACCCAGTACTTC CSVTPVDKQETQYF
. TRBJ1-2 . TRBV5-1 TGCGCCAGCAGCTACCGGGACACTGACCTGTATGGCTACACCTTC CASSYRDTDLYGYTF
. TRBJ1-5 . TRBV7-9 TGTGCCAGCAGCCCCCTGGGAGAGAATCAGCCCCAGCATTTT CASSPLGENQPQHF
. TRBJ1-5 . TRBV5-1 TGCGCCAGCAGCTTGGGGCAGAATGGCAATCAGCCCCAGCATTTT CASSLGQNGNQPQHF
few TRBJ1-6 TRBD1 TRBV9 TGTGCCAGCAGCGGAGGCACAGGGGCTAAGTATAATTCACCCCTCCACTTT CASSGGTGAKYNSPLHF
. TRBJ1-5 TRBD1 TRBV2 TGTGCCAGCAAATACAGGGGGCAGCAGCCCCAGCATTTT CASKYRGQQPQHF
. TRBJ1-1 TRBD1 TRBV11-2 TGTGCCAGCAGCTTTTACAGGGGTAACACTGAAGCTTTCTTT CASSFYRGNTEAFF
. TRBJ1-2 . TRBV5-6 TGTGCCAGCAGCTTGGTATCCGAGTATGGCTACACCTTC CASSLVSEYGYTF
. TRBJ2-7 . TRBV10-3 TGTGCCATCAGTGACTTGACAGGAGCCTACGAGCAGTACTTC CAISDLTGAYEQYF
. TRBJ1-5 . TRBV30 TGTGCCTCCAGCTCTGGGGAGGATCAGCCCCAGCATTTT CASSSGEDQPQHF
. TRBJ1-5 . TRBV7-6 TGTGCCAGCAGCTTGAGCAGCAATCAGCCCCAGCATTTT CASSLSSNQPQHF
few TRBJ1-3 . TRBV6-5 TGTGCCAGCACGGACACCTTACTCTCTGGAAACACCATATATTTT CASTDTLLSGNTIYF
. TRBJ1-2 . TRBV5-1 TGCGCCAGCAGCTTGGATGTGAACAGGGAGGGCTATGGCTACACCTTC CASSLDVNREGYGYTF
. TRBJ2-2 . TRBV5-1 TGCGCCAGCAGCTTGGGGACTGCGAACACCGGGGAGCTGTTTTTT CASSLGTANTGELFF
. TRBJ1-2 . TRBV4-2 TGTGCCAGCAGCCAAGCCTCCTATGGCTACACCTTC CASSQASYGYTF
few TRBJ2-7 TRBD1 TRBV4-1 TGCGCCAGCAGCCAAGTAGGGGGCAGGGACGAGCAGTACTTC CASSQVGGRDEQYF
. TRBJ1-4 . TRBV7-2 TGTGCCAGCAGCACGGGACATCCTGAAAAACTGTTTTTT CASSTGHPEKLFF
. TRBJ1-1 . TRBV29-1 TGCAGCACCGAGTTCACTGAAGCTTTCTTT CSTEFTEAFF
few TRBJ1-4 . TRBV6-6 TGTGCCAGCAGTCCGCCCGGGGGGCGTGATGAAAAACTGTTTTTT CASSPPGGRDEKLFF
. TRBJ2-7 TRBD1 TRBV5-5 TGTGCCAGCAGCCCAGGGACAGGGCTTTACGAGCAGTACTTC CASSPGTGLYEQYF